This is a list of T cell receptor beta chains from one sample in a study of cytomegalovirus exposure and HLA in healthy donors. Some clones are missing from TCRdb's copy, which holds only in-frame ones; the method was immunoSEQ multiplex PCR. Of about 150,000 clones in the sample, around 84% are singletons; the top ten hold 2% to 2.5%. Sequencing input: PBMCs. These receptors were collected from a human donor in good health. CDR3s include the opening cysteine and the closing phenylalanine or tryptophan. The order of the fields is V gene, J gene, D gene, clone size, CDR3 protein, CDR3 DNA. D genes are given only for firm matches. Part of the rows lack a size; the others show once, few, many or a class for expanded clones.

TRBV18	TRBJ1-2	TRBD1	once	CASSLGGNYGYTF	TGTGCCAGCTCTCTAGGGGGCAACTATGGCTACACCTTC
TRBV2	TRBJ1-6	-	-	CASSESGDSPLHF	TGTGCCAGCAGTGAATCGGGGGATTCACCCCTCCACTTT
TRBV18	TRBJ2-6	-	-	CASSPPGGTFSGANVLTF	TGTGCCAGCTCACCACCGGGGGGAACCTTCTCTGGGGCCAACGTCCTGACTTTC
TRBV28	TRBJ1-4	-	-	CASRLRGAGGEKLFF	TGTGCCAGCAGGCTACGGGGGGCGGGGGGTGAAAAACTGTTTTTT
TRBV10-1	TRBJ2-1	-	-	CASSDGRASYNEQFF	TGCGCCAGCAGTGATGGGCGGGCGTCCTACAATGAGCAGTTCTTC
TRBV5-4	TRBJ1-2	TRBD1	-	CASSPRDRADYGYTF	TGTGCCAGCAGCCCCCGAGACAGGGCCGACTATGGCTACACCTTC
TRBV30	TRBJ2-1	TRBD2	-	CAWTHPLLAGALHEQFF	TGTGCCTGGACCCACCCCCTACTAGCGGGAGCTCTCCATGAGCAGTTCTTC
TRBV5-1	TRBJ2-1	TRBD2	-	CASSLVASGGAWFF	TGCGCCAGCAGCTTGGTGGCTAGCGGGGGGGCCTGGTTCTTC
TRBV6-5	TRBJ2-4	TRBD1	-	CASSSGTEQNIQYF	TGTGCCAGCAGTTCCGGGACAGAACAAAACATTCAGTACTTC
TRBV5-1	TRBJ1-3	TRBD1	-	CASSLVGTGYGNTIYF	TGCGCCAGCAGCTTGGTTGGGACAGGGTATGGAAACACCATATATTTT
TRBV19	TRBJ1-6	TRBD1	-	CATQGGLRTLHF	TGTGCCACCCAGGGGGGCCTAAGAACCCTCCACTTT